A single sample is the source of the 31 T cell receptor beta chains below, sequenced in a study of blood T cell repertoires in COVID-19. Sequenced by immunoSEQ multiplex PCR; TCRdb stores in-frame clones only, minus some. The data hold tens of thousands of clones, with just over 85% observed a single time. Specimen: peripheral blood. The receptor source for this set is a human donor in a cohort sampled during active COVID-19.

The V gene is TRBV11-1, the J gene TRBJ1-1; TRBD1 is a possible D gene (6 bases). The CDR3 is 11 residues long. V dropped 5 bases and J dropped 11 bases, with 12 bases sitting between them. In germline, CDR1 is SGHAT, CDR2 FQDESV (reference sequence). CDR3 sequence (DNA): TGTGCCAGCAGCATAACAGGGCAGGCTTTCTTT. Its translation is CASSITGQAFF.

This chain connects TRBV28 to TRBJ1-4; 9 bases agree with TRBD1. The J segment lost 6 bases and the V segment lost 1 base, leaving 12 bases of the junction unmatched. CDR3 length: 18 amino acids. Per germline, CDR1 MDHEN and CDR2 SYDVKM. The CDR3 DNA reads TGTGCCAGCAGTTTATCCGTCCCGGGACAGGGTCTAGATGAAAAACTGTTTTTT. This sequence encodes CASSLSVPGQGLDEKLFF.

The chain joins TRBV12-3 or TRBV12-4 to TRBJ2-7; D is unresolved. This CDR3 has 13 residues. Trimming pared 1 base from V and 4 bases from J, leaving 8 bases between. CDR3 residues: CASSLDRKYEQYF. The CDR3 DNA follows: TGTGCCAGCAGTTTAGACAGAAAGTACGAGCAGTACTTC.

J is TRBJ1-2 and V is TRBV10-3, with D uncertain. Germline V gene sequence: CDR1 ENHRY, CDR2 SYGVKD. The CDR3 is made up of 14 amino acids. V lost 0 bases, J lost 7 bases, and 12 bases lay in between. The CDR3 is CAISESAGLSGYTF. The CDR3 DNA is TGTGCCATCAGTGAGTCGGCCGGGTTGTCTGGCTACACCTTC.

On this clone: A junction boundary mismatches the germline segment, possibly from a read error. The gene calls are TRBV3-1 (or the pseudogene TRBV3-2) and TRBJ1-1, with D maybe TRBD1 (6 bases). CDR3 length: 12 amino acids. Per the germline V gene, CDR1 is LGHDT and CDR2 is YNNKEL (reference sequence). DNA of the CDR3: TGTGCCAGCAGTCAAGGACAGACTGAAGCTTTCTTT. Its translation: CASSQGQTEAFF.

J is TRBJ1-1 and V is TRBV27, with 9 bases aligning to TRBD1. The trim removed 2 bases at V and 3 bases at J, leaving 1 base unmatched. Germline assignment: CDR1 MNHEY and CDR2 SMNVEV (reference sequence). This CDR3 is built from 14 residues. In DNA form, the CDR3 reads TGTGCCAGCAGTTTACGGGACAGGGACACTGAAGCTTTCTTT. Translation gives CASSLRDRDTEAFF.

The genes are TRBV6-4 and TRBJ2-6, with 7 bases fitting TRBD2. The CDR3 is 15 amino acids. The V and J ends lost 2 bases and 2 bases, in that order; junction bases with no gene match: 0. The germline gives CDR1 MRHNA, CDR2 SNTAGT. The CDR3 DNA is TGTGCCAGCAGTGACGGGGGGGCTGGGGCCAACGTCCTGACTTTC. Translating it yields CASSDGGAGANVLTF.

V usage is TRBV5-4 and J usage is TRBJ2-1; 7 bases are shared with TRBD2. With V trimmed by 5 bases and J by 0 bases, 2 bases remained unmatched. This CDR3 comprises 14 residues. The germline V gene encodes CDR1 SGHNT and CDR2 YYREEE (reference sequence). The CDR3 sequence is CASRRETSYNEQFF. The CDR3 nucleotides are TGTGCCAGCAGGCGGGAGACCTCCTACAATGAGCAGTTCTTC.

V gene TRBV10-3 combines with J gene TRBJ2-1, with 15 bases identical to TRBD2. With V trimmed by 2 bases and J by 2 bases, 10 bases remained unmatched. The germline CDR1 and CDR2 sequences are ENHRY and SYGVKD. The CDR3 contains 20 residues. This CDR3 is CAISERGGLAGGGTYNEQFF. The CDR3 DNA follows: TGTGCCATCAGTGAGAGAGGTGGACTAGCGGGAGGGGGTACCTACAATGAGCAGTTCTTC.

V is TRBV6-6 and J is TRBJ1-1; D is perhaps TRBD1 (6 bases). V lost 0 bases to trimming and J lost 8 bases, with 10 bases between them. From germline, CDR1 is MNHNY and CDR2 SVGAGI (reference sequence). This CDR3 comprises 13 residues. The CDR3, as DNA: TGTGCCAGCAGTTACTCGCCCGGGACAGAAGCTTTCTTT. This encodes CASSYSPGTEAFF.

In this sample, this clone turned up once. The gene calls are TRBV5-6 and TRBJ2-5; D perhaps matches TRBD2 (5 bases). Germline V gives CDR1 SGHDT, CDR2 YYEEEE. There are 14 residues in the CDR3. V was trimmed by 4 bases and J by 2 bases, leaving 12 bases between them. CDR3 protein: CASSPDLTQETQYF. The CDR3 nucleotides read TGTGCCAGCAGCCCGGACTTGACACAAGAGACCCAGTACTTC.

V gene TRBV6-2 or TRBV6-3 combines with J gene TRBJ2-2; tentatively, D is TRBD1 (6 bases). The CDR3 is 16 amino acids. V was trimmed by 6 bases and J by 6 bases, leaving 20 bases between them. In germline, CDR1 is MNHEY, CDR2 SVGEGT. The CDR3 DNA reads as TGTGCCAGCAGACCTACCGGGACAAAGCTAGCCGGGGAGCTGTTTTTT. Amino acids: CASRPTGTKLAGELFF.

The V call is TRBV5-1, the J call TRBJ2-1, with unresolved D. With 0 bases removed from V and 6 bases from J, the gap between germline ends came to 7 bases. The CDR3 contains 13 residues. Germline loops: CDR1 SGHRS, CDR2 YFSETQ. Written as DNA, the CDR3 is TGCGCCAGCAGCTTGGATAGTCCCAATGAGCAGTTCTTC. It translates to CASSLDSPNEQFF. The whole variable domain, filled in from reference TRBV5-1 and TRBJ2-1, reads KAGVTQTPRYLIKTRGQQVTLSCSPISGHRSVSWYQQTPGQGLQFLFEYFSETQRNKGNFPGRFSGRQFSNSRSEMNVSTLELGDSALYLCASSLDSPNEQFFGPGTRLTVL.

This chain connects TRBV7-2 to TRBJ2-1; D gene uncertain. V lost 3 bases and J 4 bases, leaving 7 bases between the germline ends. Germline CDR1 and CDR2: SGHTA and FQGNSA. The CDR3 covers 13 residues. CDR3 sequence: CASSLGTYNEQFF. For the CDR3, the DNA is TGTGCCAGCAGCTTGGGCACTTACAATGAGCAGTTCTTC. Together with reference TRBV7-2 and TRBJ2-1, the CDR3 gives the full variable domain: GAGVSQSPSNKVTEKGKDVELRCDPISGHTALYWYRQSLGQGLEFLIYFQGNSAPDKSGLPSDRFSAERTGGSVSTLTIQRTQQEDSAVYLCASSLGTYNEQFFGPGTRLTVL.

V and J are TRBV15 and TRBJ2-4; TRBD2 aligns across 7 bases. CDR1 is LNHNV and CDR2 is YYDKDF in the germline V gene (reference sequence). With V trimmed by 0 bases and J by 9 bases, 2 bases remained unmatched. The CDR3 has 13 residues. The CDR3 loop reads CATSRDREGIQYF. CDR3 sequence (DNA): TGTGCCACCAGCAGAGACAGGGAGGGCATTCAGTACTTC.

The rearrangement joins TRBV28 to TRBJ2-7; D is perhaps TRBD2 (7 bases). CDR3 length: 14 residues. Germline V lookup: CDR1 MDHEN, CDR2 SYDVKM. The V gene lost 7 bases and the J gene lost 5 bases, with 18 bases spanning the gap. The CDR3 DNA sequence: TGTGCCAGCATACCGAGGGGGGGTGTCCACGAGCAGTACTTC. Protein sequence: CASIPRGGVHEQYF.

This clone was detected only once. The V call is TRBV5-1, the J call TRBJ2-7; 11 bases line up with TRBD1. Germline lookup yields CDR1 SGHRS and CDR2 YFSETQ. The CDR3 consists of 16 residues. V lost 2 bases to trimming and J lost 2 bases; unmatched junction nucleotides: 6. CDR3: CASSLGAGQGAYEQYF. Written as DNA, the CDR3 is TGCGCCAGCAGCTTAGGGGCGGGACAGGGGGCCTACGAGCAGTACTTC.

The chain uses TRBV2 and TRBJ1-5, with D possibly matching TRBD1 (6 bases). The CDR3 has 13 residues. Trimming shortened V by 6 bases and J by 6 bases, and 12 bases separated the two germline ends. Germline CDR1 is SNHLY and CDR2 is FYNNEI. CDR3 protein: CASRDTGTQPQHF. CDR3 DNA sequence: TGTGCCAGCAGGGATACAGGGACTCAGCCCCAGCATTTT.

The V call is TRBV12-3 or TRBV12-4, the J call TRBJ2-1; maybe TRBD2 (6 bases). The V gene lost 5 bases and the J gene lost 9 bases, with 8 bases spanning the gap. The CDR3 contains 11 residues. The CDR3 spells CASSLSGEQFF. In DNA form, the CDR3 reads TGTGCCAGCAGTCTTAGCGGTGAGCAGTTCTTC.

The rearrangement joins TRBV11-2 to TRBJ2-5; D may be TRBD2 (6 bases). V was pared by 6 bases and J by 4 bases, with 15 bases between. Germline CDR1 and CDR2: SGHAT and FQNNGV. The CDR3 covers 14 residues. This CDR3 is CASSPLLAGETQYF. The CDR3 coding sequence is TGTGCCAGCAGTCCCCTACTAGCCGGAGAGACCCAGTACTTC. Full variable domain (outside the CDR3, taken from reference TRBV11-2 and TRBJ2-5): EAGVAQSPRYKIIEKRQSVAFWCNPISGHATLYWYQQILGQGPKLLIQFQNNGVVDDSQLPKDRFSAERLKGVDSTLKIQPAKLEDSAVYLCASSPLLAGETQYFGPGTRLLVL.

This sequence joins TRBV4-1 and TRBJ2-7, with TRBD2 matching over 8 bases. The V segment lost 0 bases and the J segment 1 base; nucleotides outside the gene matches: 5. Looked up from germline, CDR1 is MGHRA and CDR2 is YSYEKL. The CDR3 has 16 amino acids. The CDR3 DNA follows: TGCGCCAGCAGCCAAGATTCGACTAGCGCGTCCTACGAGCAGTACTTC. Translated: CASSQDSTSASYEQYF.

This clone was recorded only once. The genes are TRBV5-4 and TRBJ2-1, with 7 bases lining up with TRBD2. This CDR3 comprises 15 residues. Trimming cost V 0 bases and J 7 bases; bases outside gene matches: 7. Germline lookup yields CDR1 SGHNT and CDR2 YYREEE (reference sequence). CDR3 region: CASSLGREWSNEQFF. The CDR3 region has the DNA TGTGCCAGCAGCTTGGGGCGGGAGTGGTCAAATGAGCAGTTCTTC. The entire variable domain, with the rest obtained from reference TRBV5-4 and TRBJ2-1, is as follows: ETGVTQSPTHLIKTRGQQVTLRCSSQSGHNTVSWYQQALGQGPQFIFQYYREEENGRGNFPPRFSGLQFPNYSSELNVNALELDDSALYLCASSLGREWSNEQFFGPGTRLTVL.

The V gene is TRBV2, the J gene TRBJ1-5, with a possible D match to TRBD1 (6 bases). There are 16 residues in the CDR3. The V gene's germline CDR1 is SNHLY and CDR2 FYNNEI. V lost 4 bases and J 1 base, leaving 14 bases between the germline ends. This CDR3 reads CASSVGRGMSNQPQHF. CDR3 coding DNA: TGTGCCAGCAGTGTGGGCAGGGGAATGAGCAATCAGCCCCAGCATTTT.

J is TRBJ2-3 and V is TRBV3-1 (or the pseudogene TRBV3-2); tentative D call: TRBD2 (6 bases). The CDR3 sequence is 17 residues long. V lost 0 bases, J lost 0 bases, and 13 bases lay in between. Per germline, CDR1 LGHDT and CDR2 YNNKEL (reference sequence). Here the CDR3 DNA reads TGTGCCAGCAGCCAAGATGTTGGCGGGGCAAGCACAGATACGCAGTATTTT. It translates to CASSQDVGGASTDTQYF.

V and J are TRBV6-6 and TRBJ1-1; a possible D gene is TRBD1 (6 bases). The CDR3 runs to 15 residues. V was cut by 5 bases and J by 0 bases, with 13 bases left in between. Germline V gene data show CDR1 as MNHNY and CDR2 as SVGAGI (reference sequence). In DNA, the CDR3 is TGTGCCAGCAGTGATTTGGGGGCCTTGAACACTGAAGCTTTCTTT. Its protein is CASSDLGALNTEAFF.

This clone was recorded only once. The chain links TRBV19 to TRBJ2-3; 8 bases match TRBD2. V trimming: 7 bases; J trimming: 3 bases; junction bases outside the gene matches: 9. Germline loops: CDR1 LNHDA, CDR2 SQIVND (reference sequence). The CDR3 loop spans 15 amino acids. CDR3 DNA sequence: TGTGCCAGTAACGGGGGGGCCATAGGAACAGATACGCAGTATTTT. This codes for CASNGGAIGTDTQYF.

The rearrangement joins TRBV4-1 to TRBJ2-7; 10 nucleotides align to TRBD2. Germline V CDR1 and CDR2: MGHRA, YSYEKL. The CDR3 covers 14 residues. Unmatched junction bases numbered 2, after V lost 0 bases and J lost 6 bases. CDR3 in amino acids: CASSQDSSGSEQYF. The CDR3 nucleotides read TGCGCCAGCAGCCAAGACTCTAGCGGGAGCGAGCAGTACTTC.

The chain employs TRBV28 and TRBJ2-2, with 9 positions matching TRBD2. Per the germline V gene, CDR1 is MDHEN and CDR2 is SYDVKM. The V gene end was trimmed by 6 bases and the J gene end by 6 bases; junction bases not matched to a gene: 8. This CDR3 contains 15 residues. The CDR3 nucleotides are TGTGCCAGCAGCTCCGGGACTAGCCCATCCGGGGAGCTGTTTTTT. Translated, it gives CASSSGTSPSGELFF.

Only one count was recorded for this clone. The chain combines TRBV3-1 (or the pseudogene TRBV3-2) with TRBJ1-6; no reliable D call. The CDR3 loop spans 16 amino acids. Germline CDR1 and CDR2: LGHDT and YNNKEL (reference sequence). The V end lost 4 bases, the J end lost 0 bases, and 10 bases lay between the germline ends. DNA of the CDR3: TGTGCCAGCAGCCCTTCTGGGAGCTCCTATAATTCACCCCTCCACTTT. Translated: CASSPSGSSYNSPLHF.

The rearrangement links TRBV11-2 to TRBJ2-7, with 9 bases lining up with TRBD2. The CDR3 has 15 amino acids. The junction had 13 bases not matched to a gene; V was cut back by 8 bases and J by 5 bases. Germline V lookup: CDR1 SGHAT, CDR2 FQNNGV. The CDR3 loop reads CASANRGTSLNEQYF. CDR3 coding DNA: TGTGCCAGCGCCAATCGCGGGACTAGCCTCAACGAGCAGTACTTC.

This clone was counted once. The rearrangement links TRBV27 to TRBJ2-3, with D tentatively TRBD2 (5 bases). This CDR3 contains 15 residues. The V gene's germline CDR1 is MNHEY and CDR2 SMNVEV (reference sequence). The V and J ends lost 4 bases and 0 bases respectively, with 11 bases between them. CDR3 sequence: CASSSWGASTDTQYF. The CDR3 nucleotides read TGTGCCAGCAGTTCTTGGGGAGCTAGCACAGATACGCAGTATTTT.